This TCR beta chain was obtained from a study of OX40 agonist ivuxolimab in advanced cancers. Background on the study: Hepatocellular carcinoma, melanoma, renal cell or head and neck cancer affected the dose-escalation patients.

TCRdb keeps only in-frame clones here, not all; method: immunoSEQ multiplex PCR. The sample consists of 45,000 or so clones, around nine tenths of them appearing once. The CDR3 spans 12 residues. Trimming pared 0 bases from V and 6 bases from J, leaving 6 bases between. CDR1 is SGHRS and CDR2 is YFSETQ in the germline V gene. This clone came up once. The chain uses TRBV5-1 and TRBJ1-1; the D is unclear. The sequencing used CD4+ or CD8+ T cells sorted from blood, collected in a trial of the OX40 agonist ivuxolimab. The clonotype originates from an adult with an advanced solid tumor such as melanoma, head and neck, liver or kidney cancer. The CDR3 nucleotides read TGCGCCAGCAGCTTGGCCCCCTCTGAAGCTTTCTTT. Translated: CASSLAPSEAFF. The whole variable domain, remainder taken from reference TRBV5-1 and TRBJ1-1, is KAGVTQTPRYLIKTRGQQVTLSCSPISGHRSVSWYQQTPGQGLQFLFEYFSETQRNKGNFPGRFSGRQFSNSRSEMNVSTLELGDSALYLCASSLAPSEAFFGQGTRLTVV.